This T cell receptor (beta chain) was found in a study of T-cell reconstitution after alpha-beta-depleted transplantation in children. Study results and caveats: The main origin of T-cell counts and diversity one year after transplant was newly produced T cells.

Per germline, CDR1 MDHEN and CDR2 SYDVKM. The CDR3 extends over 14 amino acids. Trimming took 5 bases from V and 0 from J, leaving 8 bases between them. Construction of the TCRbeta library involved unique molecular identifiers. TCRdb recomputed calls from the PCR reads with MiXCR, one row per CDR3 protein. Of 180,000 or so distinct CDR3 sequences listed, 5.5% to 7% are singletons. This clonotype has ten or more counts. Its specificity is not known. The V gene is TRBV28, the J gene TRBJ1-5; D unclear. The sample consisted of PBMCs, taken before TCRalphabeta/CD19-depleted stem cell transplant. This TCR was sampled from a girl less than two years old with combined immunodeficiency, due to receive a stem cell transplant. Here the CDR3 reads CASSETYSNQPQHF. Here the CDR3 DNA reads TGTGCCAGCAGTGAGACTTATAGCAATCAGCCCCAGCATTTT.